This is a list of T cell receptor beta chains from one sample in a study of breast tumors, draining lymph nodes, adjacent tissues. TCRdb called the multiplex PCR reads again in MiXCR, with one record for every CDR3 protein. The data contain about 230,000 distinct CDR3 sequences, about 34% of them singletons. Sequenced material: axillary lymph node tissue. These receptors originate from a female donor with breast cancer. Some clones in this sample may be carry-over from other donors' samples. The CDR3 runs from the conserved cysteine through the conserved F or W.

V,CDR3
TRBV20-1,CSASLARISYNEQFF
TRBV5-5,CASSFTGEETQYF
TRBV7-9,CASSLTSRPSETQYF
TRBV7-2,CASSLAGYYEQYF
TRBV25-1,CASSARREGSTEAFF
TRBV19,CASSPRGTRQYSNQPPHF
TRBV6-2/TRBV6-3,CASIQTGGAEQFF
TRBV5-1,CASSLPRGGQGSEQYF
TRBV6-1,CASSEKEGPGELFF
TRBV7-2,CASSLVWGRGDTQYF
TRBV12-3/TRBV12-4,CASSEGSGELFF
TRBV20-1,CSAKGTAEKLFF
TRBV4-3,CASRHFGTHYNEQFF
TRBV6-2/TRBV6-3,CASSAATYEQYF